The T cell receptor (beta chain) described here comes from a study of blood T cell repertoires in COVID-19. Overall study context: Sites in the United States, Italy and Spain provided acute and convalescent COVID-19 samples. Nucleic acid was either cDNA or gDNA, and it came from T cells, B-cell-depleted T cells, or PBMCs.

CDR1 is MNHEY, CDR2 SVGAGI, per germline. CDR3 length: 13 residues. The J segment lost 10 bases and the V segment lost 6 bases, leaving 3 bases of the junction unmatched. Authors' analysis steps: How many nucleated cells were present was estimated from reference gene primer amplification. Measured with immunoSEQ multiplex PCR; TCRdb has only the in-frame clones, and not every one. For V, J and clone size, that table is used; D and trimming come from the DNA. This table has hundreds of thousands of clones, under 90% appearing once. The chain combines TRBV6-5 with TRBJ2-1; 13 bases are a match to TRBD2. What was sequenced was peripheral blood. This TCR came from an elderly woman with acute or convalescent COVID-19. This chain's CDR3 is CASRSLAGGEQFF. The CDR3 DNA sequence: TGTGCCAGCAGATCACTAGCGGGGGGGGAGCAGTTCTTC.